The 15 T cell receptor beta chains below come from one sample, sequenced in a study of blood T cells in healthy people across ages. It was with a sample-barcoded 5' primer and a J-beta primer mix that a second PCR of roughly 6 to 12 cycles was run. TCRdb ran MiXCR on the 5' RACE reads and lists one entry per CDR3 protein. Among around 1,000,000 distinct CDR3 sequences listed, 20% to 25% were seen once. These data also featured in a second study, about T cells of mothers and their children.

Sample: blood. These receptors all come from a girl aged 2 to 10 in good health.

This clonotype was found a few times. The CDR3 carries no conserved terminal phenylalanine or tryptophan, so it likely arises from a read error. No DNA is shown, since the ends of the CDR3 on it are uncertain; the CDR3 is the one TCRdb lists. The rearrangement joins TRBV6-6 to TRBJ1-2; the table's D call of TRBD1 was not tested on the DNA. CDR1 is MNHNY and CDR2 is SVGAGI in the germline V gene (reference sequence). The CDR3 length equals 14 residues, ends included. The CDR3 spells CASSSRDRIEIPHI.

This chain connects TRBV7-2 to TRBJ1-4; 9 bases fit TRBD1. The trim removed 3 bases at V and 4 bases at J, leaving 6 bases unmatched. The CDR3 totals 16 residues. Germline assignment: CDR1 SGHTA and CDR2 FQGNSA. The CDR3 DNA follows: TGTGCCAGCAGCTTTGGGACAGGGCATCATAATGAAAAACTGTTTTTT. Translated: CASSFGTGHHNEKLFF.

This clonotype was detected ten times or more. The chain combines TRBV20-1 with TRBJ2-1, with 7 bases matching TRBD2. This CDR3 contains 14 residues. Per the germline V gene, CDR1 is DFQATT and CDR2 is SNEGSKA (reference sequence). The V segment lost 2 bases and the J segment 5 bases; nucleotides outside the gene matches: 6. The CDR3 nucleotides are TGCAGTGCTAGAAAGGCTAGCGGAAACAATGAGCAGTTCTTC. Protein product: CSARKASGNNEQFF.

The chain links TRBV10-1 to TRBJ1-1; D is ambiguous. This CDR3 spans 16 amino acids. Trimming removed 0 bases at V and 11 bases at J, with 22 bases between. Germline V lookup: CDR1 WNHNN, CDR2 SYGVQD (reference sequence). CDR3 sequence reads: CASSESTRTESDGAFF. The DNA for the CDR3 is TGCGCCAGCAGTGAGTCGACCCGGACCGAGTCCGATGGGGCTTTCTTT.

The sample holds a few counts of this clonotype. The chain links TRBV14 to TRBJ1-1; D ambiguous. Per germline, CDR1 SGHDN and CDR2 FVKESK. The V and J ends lost 0 bases and 1 base respectively, with 9 bases between them. There are 15 residues in the CDR3. The CDR3 sequence: CASSQDIQRNTEAFF. The CDR3 bases are TGTGCCAGCAGCCAAGACATCCAGAGGAACACTGAAGCTTTCTTT.

The chain links TRBV9 to TRBJ2-2; D is perhaps TRBD2 (5 bases). From germline, CDR1 is SGDLS and CDR2 YYNGEE. With 0 bases removed from V and 9 bases from J, the gap between germline ends came to 9 bases. The CDR3 consists of 13 residues. The CDR3 sequence is CASSVGGIRELFF. CDR3 in DNA: TGTGCCAGCAGCGTAGGAGGGATCCGGGAGCTGTTTTTT.

In its sample, this clonotype was seen a few times. The chain couples TRBV29-1 to TRBJ2-5; no clear D. Germline CDR1 reads SQVTM; CDR2 reads ANQGSEA. Trimming left V 3 bases short and J 4 bases short, with 12 bases between. The CDR3 totals 13 residues. The CDR3 sequence: CSVDPDLRETQYF. CDR3 nucleotides: TGCAGCGTTGACCCGGATTTGCGAGAGACCCAGTACTTC.

The rearrangement uses TRBV5-1 and TRBJ2-5, with D maybe TRBD1 (5 bases). The CDR3 has 15 residues. The V gene lost 4 bases and the J gene lost 2 bases, with 15 bases spanning the gap. Germline V gene sequence: CDR1 SGHRS, CDR2 YFSETQ. Written as DNA, the CDR3 is TGCGCCAGCAGCGTGGACATCCGCGTTCAAGAGACCCAGTACTTC. Encoded protein: CASSVDIRVQETQYF.

Remarks on this clonotype: A junction end diverges from the germline sequence, so it may reflect a read error. This chain connects TRBV5-5 to TRBJ1-4; possible D gene TRBD1, 5 bases. Germline loops: CDR1 SGHKS, CDR2 YYEKEE (reference sequence). The CDR3 has 15 residues. DNA of the CDR3: TGTGCCAGCAGCTTGGTAGGGACTCCGATTGAAAATCTGTTTTTT. As protein: CASSLVGTPIENLFF.

V and J are TRBV7-2 and TRBJ2-5; TRBD2 aligns across 7 bases. CDR1 is SGHTA and CDR2 is FQGNSA in the germline V gene. V shed 3 bases and J 5 bases; nucleotides not matched to a gene: 6. The CDR3 sequence is 14 residues long. CDR3 sequence reads: CASSFGGRVETQYF. For the CDR3, the DNA is TGTGCCAGCAGCTTTGGAGGGAGGGTGGAGACCCAGTACTTC.

V gene TRBV12-3 or TRBV12-4 combines with J gene TRBJ2-3, with 8 bases that match TRBD2. Trimming at V came to 5 bases and at J to 2 bases, leaving 6 bases not matched to a gene. CDR3 length: 15 residues. The CDR3 DNA follows: TGTGCCAGCAGTCCACTAGCGGCTATCACAGATACGCAGTATTTT. The encoded protein is CASSPLAAITDTQYF.

The table lists this clonotype with a few counts. The chain is built from TRBV20-1 and TRBJ2-1; D may be TRBD2 (6 bases). V was shortened by 6 bases and J by 3 bases, with 15 bases between the two germline ends. Germline V gene lookup returns CDR1 DFQATT and CDR2 SNEGSKA (reference sequence). This CDR3 is built from 14 residues. In DNA, the CDR3 is TGCAGTGCAATTAGCGGAGCACGCTACAATGAGCAGTTCTTC. Its translation: CSAISGARYNEQFF.

This rearrangement joins TRBV5-1 to TRBJ2-7; 8 nucleotides match TRBD1. Trimming at V came to 4 bases and at J to 0 bases, leaving 9 bases not matched to a gene. The germline V gene has CDR1 SGHRS and CDR2 YFSETQ. The CDR3 is 16 amino acids. CDR3: CASSPQLGTGSYEQYF. The CDR3 DNA reads TGCGCCAGCAGCCCCCAGCTCGGGACAGGCTCCTACGAGCAGTACTTC. Together with reference TRBV5-1 and TRBJ2-7, the CDR3 gives the full variable domain: KAGVTQTPRYLIKTRGQQVTLSCSPISGHRSVSWYQQTPGQGLQFLFEYFSETQRNKGNFPGRFSGRQFSNSRSEMNVSTLELGDSALYLCASSPQLGTGSYEQYFGPGTRLTVT.

In its sample, this clonotype was seen a few times. The chain uses TRBV5-1 and TRBJ1-4; D not resolved. Trimming pared 6 bases from V and 1 base from J, leaving 10 bases between. CDR3 length equals 14 residues. Germline V lookup: CDR1 SGHRS, CDR2 YFSETQ. For the CDR3, the DNA is TGCGCCAGCAAATTCGAAGAAACTAATGAAAAACTGTTTTTT. Amino acids: CASKFEETNEKLFF.

This clonotype was observed a handful of times. The rearrangement links TRBV4-3 to TRBJ2-1; TRBD1 aligns across 8 bases. The CDR3 is made up of 17 amino acids. In germline, CDR1 is LGHNA, CDR2 YSLEER. V gave up 0 bases and J gave up 5 bases; unmatched junction bases: 9. DNA for the CDR3: TGCGCCAGCAGCCAAGATTGGGGCAGGGGGCCTCACAATGAGCAGTTCTTC. This translates into CASSQDWGRGPHNEQFF.